The source of this T cell receptor (beta chain) is a study of CD8 T cells in ankylosing spondylitis. Study-wide results and limits: A TCR beta motif made of several highly homologous variants seemed typical of ankylosing spondylitis blood.

Germline assignment: CDR1 MNHEY and CDR2 SMNVEV (reference sequence). V dropped 3 bases and J dropped 4 bases, with 12 bases sitting between them. The CDR3 totals 15 residues. TCRdb reprocessed the 5' RACE reads with MiXCR, giving one entry per CDR3 protein. In the table there are approximately 500,000 distinct CDR3 sequences, 10% to 15% of which are singletons. This clonotype was counted ten times or more. Its antigen is not identified. The sequencing sample was made of blood, either unsorted or a sorted T cell fraction (not recorded which). This clonotype originated in a male donor with ankylosing spondylitis. The J gene is TRBJ2-2, the V gene TRBV27; D may match TRBD1 or TRBD2 (5 bases each). The CDR3 coding sequence is TGTGCCAGCAGTTTGGGGGTAGGGAGCACCGGGGAGCTGTTTTTT. This sequence encodes CASSLGVGSTGELFF.